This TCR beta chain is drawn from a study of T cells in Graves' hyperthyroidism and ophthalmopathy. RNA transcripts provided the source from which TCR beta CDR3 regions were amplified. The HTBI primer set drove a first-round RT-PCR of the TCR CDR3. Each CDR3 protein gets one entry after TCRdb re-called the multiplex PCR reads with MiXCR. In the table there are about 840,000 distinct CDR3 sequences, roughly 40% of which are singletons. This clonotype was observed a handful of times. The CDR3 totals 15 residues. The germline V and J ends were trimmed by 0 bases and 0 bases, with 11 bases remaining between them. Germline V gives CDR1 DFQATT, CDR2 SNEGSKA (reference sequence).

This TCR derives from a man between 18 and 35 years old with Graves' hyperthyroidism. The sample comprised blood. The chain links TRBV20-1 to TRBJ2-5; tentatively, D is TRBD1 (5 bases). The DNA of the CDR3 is TGCAGTGCTAGAGATCAAGCAGGGTACCAAGAGACCCAGTACTTC. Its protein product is CSARDQAGYQETQYF.